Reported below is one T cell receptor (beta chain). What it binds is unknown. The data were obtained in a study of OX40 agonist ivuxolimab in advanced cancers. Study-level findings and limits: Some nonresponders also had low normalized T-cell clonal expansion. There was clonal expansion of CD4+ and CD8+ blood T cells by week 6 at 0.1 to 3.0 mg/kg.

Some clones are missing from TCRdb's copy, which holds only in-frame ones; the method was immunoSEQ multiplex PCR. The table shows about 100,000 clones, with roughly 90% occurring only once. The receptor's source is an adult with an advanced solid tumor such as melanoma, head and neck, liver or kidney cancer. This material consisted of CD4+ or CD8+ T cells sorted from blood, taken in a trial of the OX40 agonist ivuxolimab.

CDR3 bases: TGTGCCAGCAGGTCGTATAATTCACCCCTCCACTTT. This sequence encodes CASRSYNSPLHF. V is TRBV6-6 and J is TRBJ1-6; no firm D call. This CDR3 spans 12 amino acids. Germline CDR1 MNHNY, CDR2 SVGAGI (reference sequence). The V and J ends lost 6 bases and 4 bases respectively, with 4 bases between them.